What follows are 6 T cell receptor beta chains derived from one specimen sequenced in a study of T-cell reconstitution after alpha-beta-depleted transplantation in children. Unique molecular identifiers featured in how the TCRbeta library was prepared. Via MiXCR, TCRdb re-called the PCR reads, giving one row per CDR3 protein. The repertoire has about a million distinct CDR3 sequences, about 29% of them found once; the top ten carry about 28%. The material sequenced was PBMCs, mostly from graft donor cells, taken 360 days after TCRalphabeta/CD19-depleted stem cell transplant. These receptors all come from a boy younger than two who had a stem cell transplant for SCID, so the T cells may come from the graft donor.

Only a few counts were recorded for this clonotype. The CDR3 DNA reads as TGTGCCAGCAGTTTTTCGGGCCACGGCACAGATACGCAGTATTTT. Protein product: CASSFSGHGTDTQYF. The V gene is TRBV12-3 or TRBV12-4, the J gene TRBJ2-3; D ambiguous. This CDR3 has 15 residues. V was cut by 3 bases and J by 1 base, with 11 bases left in between.

This clonotype was seen a few times. The chain is built from TRBV7-6 and TRBJ1-2; possibly TRBD1 for D (5 bases). Trimming stripped 5 bases from V and 6 bases from J, with 13 bases between. The CDR3 length is 13 residues. In germline, CDR1 is SGHVS, CDR2 FNYEAQ. This CDR3 reads CASSPRGGHGYTF. The CDR3 DNA sequence: TGTGCCAGCAGCCCCCGGGGGGGTCATGGCTACACCTTC.

The chain combines TRBV28 with TRBJ2-1, with D perhaps TRBD2 (5 bases). Trimming removed 8 bases at V and 8 bases at J, with 13 bases between. The CDR3 sequence is 12 residues long. Per germline, CDR1 MDHEN and CDR2 SYDVKM. The DNA for the CDR3 is TGTGCCAGCGCCCGGGGAGTGGATGAGCAGTTCTTC. Translating gives CASARGVDEQFF.

The chain uses TRBV7-8 and TRBJ1-1, with 10 positions matching TRBD1. Looked up from germline, CDR1 is SGHVS and CDR2 is FQNEAQ. V was pared by 1 base and J by 10 bases, with 6 bases of the junction left unmatched. The CDR3 covers 14 residues. DNA of the CDR3: TGTGCCAGCAGCTTAGTAGGGACAGGGGCTCTAGCTTTCTTT. This encodes CASSLVGTGALAFF.

The chain employs TRBV29-1 and TRBJ2-2, with D uncertain. The CDR3 consists of 10 residues. CDR1 is SQVTM, CDR2 ANQGSEA, per germline. Trimming took 6 bases from V and 6 from J, leaving 5 bases between them. The CDR3 bases are TGCAGCGTACTTGCCGGGGAGCTGTTTTTT. This encodes CSVLAGELFF.

This clonotype was seen more than once but under ten times. The chain is built from TRBV2 and TRBJ2-5; D gene ambiguous. The CDR3 totals 13 residues. Germline values: CDR1 SNHLY, CDR2 FYNNEI. The V gene lost 0 bases and the J gene lost 9 bases, with 11 bases spanning the gap. In DNA form, the CDR3 reads TGTGCCAGCAGTGAAGCGCTTCGGCTAGCCCAGTACTTC. It codes for CASSEALRLAQYF.